Given below is one T cell receptor (beta chain) in context. This clone was seen a handful of times. It lacks a known antigen. No base quality values were provided; no much bigger clone lies one nucleotide off. The time point tag for this specimen amounts to: baseline before first vaccination. The meaning of the sample's treatment or condition label: meningococcal conjugate vaccine given as trial control. The vaccinee samples were drawn from two UK trials, COV001 and COV002, one of which was a single-blind randomized controlled phase 2/3 trial testing AZD1222 (ChAdOx1 nCoV-19) in healthy adults. For TCRbeta chain sequencing, PBMC samples were collected from trial participants at day 0 and at day 28 after the second dose. The CDR3 regions of human TCRbeta chains were analyzed by immunosequencing. The authors' analysis ran thus. TCRs in the repertoires were matched against a reference library of SARS-CoV-2-specific TCRs that had been generated with the MIRA antigen-specificity platform. Breadth was defined as the fraction of unique TCRs that were SARS-CoV-2-associated, and depth was defined as the fraction of total T cells that were SARS-CoV-2-associated. Each spike-specific TCR was assigned to its reactive spike region and to a CD4 or CD8 class using the MIRA data. Log10-transformed breadth and depth values were compared by one-way ANOVA with Sidak's multiple comparisons tests. The table was pulled from immuneACCESS by TCRdb, which kept in-frame rearrangements only. Such tables lose some clones; where checked, under half of the loss comes from unresolved V genes, and the rest has no known cause. That table gives V, J and clone size, and the DNA gave D and trimming. The sample includes 120,000 or so clones, with 80% to 90% observed a single time. Of the sample, approximately 10% falls within the top ten clones.

CDR1 KGHSH and CDR2 LQKENI are derived from the germline V gene. V and J lose 5 bases and 1 base, and a span of 9 bases separates them. The CDR3 spans 13 residues, from the cysteine through the phenylalanine. The read is trimmed to its CDR3 DNA, 39 bases read in frame from base 1. This specimen comes from a study of T cell responses to AZD1222 COVID-19 vaccine (dated by TCRdb to the early 2020s). Concerning the study at large: TCR sequencing was performed for about 250 trial participants, of whom about 200 were given two doses of AZD1222 and about 25 were given two doses of MenACWY control vaccine. Trial participants were enrolled into age subgroups of 18-55, 56-69 and 70-plus years, which contained approximately 150, 28 and 58 TCR-sequenced participants, respectively.

The study at large found these results: The 56-69-year group was small, and its depth increase did not reach significance, likely because of low power. Because no day 14 peak-response samples were available, the repertoires could be characterized only after the peak T cell response. Only five or six AZD1222 recipients were SARS-CoV-2 seropositive at baseline, limiting conclusions about previously exposed vaccinees. Participants were mostly white British and included more females than males, and it was suggested by the authors that clonal diversity may have been underestimated. Nearly half of unique spike-specific TCRs reportedly recognized epitopes outside regions mutated in the B.1.351 and B.1.1.7 variants. The vaccine-associated CD4 TCRs covered the entire spike protein, and the dominant responses fell in regions 160-218 and 743-854. A significant rise in spike-specific TCR breadth and depth was observed after two AZD1222 doses relative to day 0 and relative to MenACWY recipients.

The sequences come from peripheral blood, collected on day 0 of MenACWY control vaccination. The TCR sequence derives from an adult in good health. This chain is built from TRBV18 and TRBJ2-7, with no reliable assignment of the D segment. The CDR3 region has the sequence CASSTDISYEQYF. The DNA sequence follows: TGTGCCAGCTCAACCGACATATCCTACGAGCAGTACTTC.